These 8 T cell receptor beta chains were all obtained from the same sample, sequenced in a study of a mutant IDH1 vaccine in newly diagnosed glioma. Sample time point: week 47, end of study. It was 300 ug of mutant IDH1 20-mer peptide that made up each vaccine dose, given with topical imiquimod. Clones were read by immunoSEQ multiplex PCR, and TCRdb kept only the in-frame ones, dropping some. The top ten hold around 5% of the sample, which has roughly 86,000 clones, approximately 80% seen once. No antigen has been assigned to these receptors. Material: PBMCs, obtained from a glioma patient whose treatment included an IDH1 peptide vaccine. The receptor set was obtained from a middle-aged man with glioma.

This chain uses TRBV7-9 with TRBJ2-2; 11 bases match TRBD2. With 5 bases clipped from V and 4 bases from J, the junction kept 6 bases outside the gene matches. CDR3 size: 16 residues. Germline loops: CDR1 SEHNR, CDR2 FQNEAQ (reference sequence). The CDR3 here is CASSGGLAGLTGELFF. The CDR3 DNA reads as TGTGCCAGCAGCGGTGGACTAGCGGGCCTCACCGGGGAGCTGTTTTTT. Filled out from reference TRBV7-9 and TRBJ2-2, the complete variable domain reads DTGVSQNPRHKITKRGQNVTFRCDPISEHNRLYWYRQTLGQGPEFLTYFQNEAQLEKSRLLSDRFSAERPKGSFSTLEIQRTEQGDSAMYLCASSGGLAGLTGELFFGEGSRLTVL.

The genes are TRBV27 and TRBJ2-7, with D maybe TRBD1 (6 bases). The germline CDR1 and CDR2 sequences are MNHEY and SMNVEV (reference sequence). Trimming shortened V by 10 bases and J by 7 bases, and 14 bases separated the two germline ends. This CDR3 has 11 amino acids. This CDR3 reads CATPSGAEQYF. In DNA, the CDR3 is TGTGCCACCCCGTCAGGGGCTGAGCAGTACTTC.

J is TRBJ2-3 and V is TRBV7-6, with 9 bases fitting TRBD2. The CDR3 sequence is 15 residues long. V shed 5 bases, J shed 6 bases, and the junction held 9 bases outside the gene matches. CDR1 and CDR2 (germline): SGHVS, FNYEAQ. CDR3 nucleotide sequence: TGTGCCAGCAGCCCGTCGCGGGGGGGCGGGGATACGCAGTATTTT. This gives the protein CASSPSRGGGDTQYF.

This clone was detected once. This rearrangement joins TRBV6-1 to TRBJ1-5, with TRBD1 as a possible D gene (5 bases). CDR1 is MNHNS and CDR2 is SASEGT in the germline V gene. V dropped 4 bases and J dropped 0 bases, with 10 bases sitting between them. This CDR3 has 15 residues. For the CDR3, the DNA is TGTGCCAGCAGTGCAAGGGGTGGTAGCAATCAGCCCCAGCATTTT. Its translation is CASSARGGSNQPQHF.

This clone was seen a single time. The chain employs TRBV18 and TRBJ1-2, with D unresolved. CDR1 KGHSH and CDR2 LQKENI come from the germline V gene. V was clipped by 2 bases and J by 6 bases, with 7 bases between them. The CDR3 totals 12 residues. Here the CDR3 DNA reads TGTGCCAGCTCACCAGTATCCAATGGCTACACCTTC. It codes for CASSPVSNGYTF.

The rearrangement links TRBV13 to TRBJ2-3, with unresolved D. CDR3 length equals 14 residues. Germline V lookup: CDR1 PRHDT, CDR2 FYEKMQ (reference sequence). Trimming stripped 1 base from V and 2 bases from J, with 7 bases between. The CDR3 region is CASSLDSITDTQYF. The DNA for the CDR3 is TGTGCCAGCAGCTTAGATTCTATCACAGATACGCAGTATTTT.

This clone was seen more than once but under ten times. The chain has TRBV19 and TRBJ1-1; D is uncertain. This CDR3 has 15 residues. Trimming stripped 0 bases from V and 5 bases from J, with 13 bases between. Germline V gene data show CDR1 as LNHDA and CDR2 as SQIVND (reference sequence). The CDR3 is CASSIDLFRDTEAFF. For the CDR3, the DNA is TGTGCCAGTAGTATAGATCTATTTAGGGATACTGAAGCTTTCTTT.

This chain connects TRBV6-5 to TRBJ2-3, with D unclear. The V and J ends lost 0 bases and 6 bases respectively, with 7 bases between them. CDR3 size: 13 residues. The germline V gene encodes CDR1 MNHEY and CDR2 SVGAGI. The CDR3 nucleotides read TGTGCCAGCAGTTACTCGGGCCGGGATACGCAGTATTTT. Translating gives CASSYSGRDTQYF.